The 7 T cell receptor beta chains reported below all come from one sample, sequenced in a study of regulatory T cells in long-lasting Graves disease. Regarding time point: persistent/refractory GD, antithyroid drugs over 5 years with positive TRAb. Construction of the TCR library relied on RNA isolated from PBMCs. Library construction for TCR beta used iRepertoire HTBI primers and Arm-PCR of CDR3 regions. TCRdb re-analysed the multiplex PCR reads in MiXCR, keeping a single row per CDR3 protein. The data hold fewer than 400,000 distinct CDR3 sequences, with roughly 20% observed a single time. The input for sequencing was peripheral blood mononuclear cells (PBMCs), taken when the disease was refractory, from a patient treated with antithyroid drugs. The receptor source for this set is a female donor with Graves disease.

This clonotype was counted between two and nine times. V usage is TRBV6-1 and J usage is TRBJ1-1; 9 nucleotides line up with TRBD1. The CDR3 is made up of 15 amino acids. Germline V gene lookup returns CDR1 MNHNS and CDR2 SASEGT. V gave up 11 bases and J gave up 0 bases; unmatched junction bases: 10. The CDR3 bases are TGTGCCTCTACGTGGACAGGGGACTTGAACACTGAAGCTTTCTTT. As protein: CASTWTGDLNTEAFF.

This chain uses TRBV5-1 with TRBJ1-1; the D is unclear. Trimming removed 0 bases at V and 4 bases at J, with 13 bases between. Germline V gene sequence: CDR1 SGHRS, CDR2 YFSETQ. The CDR3 runs to 15 residues. This CDR3 is CASSLEPGPRTEAFF. In nucleotides, the CDR3 is TGCGCCAGCAGCTTGGAGCCGGGTCCTCGCACTGAAGCTTTCTTT.

This clonotype was detected many times. The chain uses TRBV6-5 and TRBJ2-2; 9 bases are a match to TRBD1. Germline V gene sequence: CDR1 MNHEY, CDR2 SVGAGI. The V gene end was trimmed by 4 bases and the J gene end by 6 bases; junction bases not matched to a gene: 6. The CDR3 runs to 15 residues. Here the CDR3 DNA reads TGTGCCAGCAGTTCGGGACAGGGAGTTGCCGGGGAGCTGTTTTTT. It is translated as CASSSGQGVAGELFF.

A single count supports this clonotype. This could be a read error, since a much larger clone is one nucleotide away. The gene calls are TRBV28 and TRBJ2-7; weak D call: TRBD1 (5 bases). V was cut by 5 bases and J by 5 bases, with 19 bases left in between. This CDR3 is 15 amino acids long. Germline loops: CDR1 MDHEN, CDR2 SYDVKM. The CDR3 loop reads CASSPHFGAPDEQYF. DNA of the CDR3: TGTGCCAGCAGTCCCCACTTTGGGGCGCCTGACGAGCAGTACTTC. Full variable domain (rest looked up from reference TRBV28 and TRBJ2-7): DVKVTQSSRYLVKRTGEKVFLECVQDMDHENMFWYRQDPGLGLRLIYFSYDVKMKEKGDIPEGYSVSREKKERFSLILESASTNQTSMYLCASSPHFGAPDEQYFGPGTRLTVT.

CDR3 sequence (DNA): TGTGCCAGCAGCCCCAGCCAGGGGTTGAATTCACCCCTCCACTTT. Translation gives CASSPSQGLNSPLHF. The V gene is TRBV7-2, the J gene TRBJ1-6, with a weak D call TRBD1 (6 bases). CDR3 length equals 15 residues. V lost 5 bases to trimming and J lost 7 bases, with 15 bases between them. The germline V gene has CDR1 SGHTA and CDR2 FQGNSA.

This clonotype has more than one count but fewer than ten. The chain employs TRBV11-2 and TRBJ2-1, with 8 bases fitting TRBD2. The germline gives CDR1 SGHAT, CDR2 FQNNGV. This CDR3 comprises 13 residues. V was pared by 1 base and J by 7 bases, with 0 bases of the junction left unmatched. The CDR3 nucleotides read TGTGCCAGCAGCTTAGTAGCGGGAAATGAGCAGTTCTTC. Its protein is CASSLVAGNEQFF.

This chain uses TRBV28 with TRBJ2-3; 9 bases are a match to TRBD2. The junction had 4 bases not matched to a gene; V was cut back by 6 bases and J by 0 bases. From germline, CDR1 is MDHEN and CDR2 SYDVKM. This CDR3 contains 15 residues. CDR3 sequence: CASSMTSGSTDTQYF. The CDR3 region has the DNA TGTGCCAGCAGCATGACTAGCGGCAGCACAGATACGCAGTATTTT.